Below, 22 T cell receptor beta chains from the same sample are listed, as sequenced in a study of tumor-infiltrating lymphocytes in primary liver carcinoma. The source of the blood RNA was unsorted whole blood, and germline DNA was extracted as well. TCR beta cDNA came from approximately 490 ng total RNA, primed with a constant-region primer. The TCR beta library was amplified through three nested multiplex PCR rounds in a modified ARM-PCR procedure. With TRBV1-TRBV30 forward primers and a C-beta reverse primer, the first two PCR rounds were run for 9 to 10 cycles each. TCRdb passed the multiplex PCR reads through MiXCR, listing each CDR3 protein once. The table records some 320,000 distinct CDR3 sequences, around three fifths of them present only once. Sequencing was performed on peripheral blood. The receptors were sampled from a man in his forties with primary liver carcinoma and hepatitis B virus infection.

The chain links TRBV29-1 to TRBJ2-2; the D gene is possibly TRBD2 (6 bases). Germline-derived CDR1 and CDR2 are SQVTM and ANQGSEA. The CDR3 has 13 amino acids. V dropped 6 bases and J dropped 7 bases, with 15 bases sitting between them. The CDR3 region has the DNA TGCAGCGTACCGGGGGTGCCCTTCGGGGAGCTGTTTTTT. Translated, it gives CSVPGVPFGELFF.

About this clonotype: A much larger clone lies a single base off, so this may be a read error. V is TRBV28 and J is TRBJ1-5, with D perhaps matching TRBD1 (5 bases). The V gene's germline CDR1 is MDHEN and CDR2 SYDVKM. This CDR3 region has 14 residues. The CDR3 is CAGRAGDSNQPQHF. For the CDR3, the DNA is TGTGCCGGCAGGGCCGGGGATAGCAATCAGCCCCAGCATTTT.

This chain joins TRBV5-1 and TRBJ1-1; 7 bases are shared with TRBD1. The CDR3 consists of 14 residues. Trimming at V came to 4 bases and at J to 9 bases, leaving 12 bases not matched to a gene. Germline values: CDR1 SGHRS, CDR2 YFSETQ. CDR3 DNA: TGCGCCAGCAGCCAGGAACAGGGGTTGGAGAAAGCTTTCTTT. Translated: CASSQEQGLEKAFF.

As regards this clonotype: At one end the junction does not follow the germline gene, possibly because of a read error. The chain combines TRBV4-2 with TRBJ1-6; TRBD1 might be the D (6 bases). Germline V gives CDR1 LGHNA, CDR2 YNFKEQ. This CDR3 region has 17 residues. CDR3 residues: CASNQDGIQGGGSPLHF. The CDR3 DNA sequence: TGTGCCAGCAACCAAGATGGGATACAGGGTGGCGGTTCACCCCTCCACTTT.

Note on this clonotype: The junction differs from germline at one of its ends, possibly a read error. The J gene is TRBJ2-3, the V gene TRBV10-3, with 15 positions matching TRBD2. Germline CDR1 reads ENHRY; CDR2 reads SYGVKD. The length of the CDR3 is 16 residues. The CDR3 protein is CAINEGTSGRIDTQYF. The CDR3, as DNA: TGTGCCATCAATGAGGGGACTAGCGGGAGGATAGATACGCAGTATTTT.

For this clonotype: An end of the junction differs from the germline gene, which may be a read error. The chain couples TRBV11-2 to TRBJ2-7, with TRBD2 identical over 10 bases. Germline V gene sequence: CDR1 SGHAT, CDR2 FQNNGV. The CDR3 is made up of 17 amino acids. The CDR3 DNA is TGTGTCAGCAGCTTAGTCGCTAGCGGGAGAGGCGGCTACGAGCAATACTTC. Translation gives CVSSLVASGRGGYEQYF.

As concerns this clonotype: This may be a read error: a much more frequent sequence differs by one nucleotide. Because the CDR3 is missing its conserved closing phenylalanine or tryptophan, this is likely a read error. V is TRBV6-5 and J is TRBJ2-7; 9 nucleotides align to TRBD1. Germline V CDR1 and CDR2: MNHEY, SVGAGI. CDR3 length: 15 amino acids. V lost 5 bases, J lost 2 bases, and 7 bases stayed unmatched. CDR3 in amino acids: CASSPSGTGTYEQYL. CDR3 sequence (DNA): TGTGCCAGCAGTCCCTCCGGGACAGGGACCTACGAGCAGTACCTC.

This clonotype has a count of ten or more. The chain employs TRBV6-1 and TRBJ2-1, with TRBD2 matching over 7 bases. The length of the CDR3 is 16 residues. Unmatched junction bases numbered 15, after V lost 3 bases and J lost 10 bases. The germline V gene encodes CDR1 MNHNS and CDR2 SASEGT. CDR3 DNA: TGTGCCAGCAGTGATGGAGCGGGACTTCTTAATGCGGAGCAGTTCTTC. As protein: CASSDGAGLLNAEQFF.

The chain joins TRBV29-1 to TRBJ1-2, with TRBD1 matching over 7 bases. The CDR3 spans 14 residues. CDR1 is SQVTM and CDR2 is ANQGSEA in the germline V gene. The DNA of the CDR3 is TGCAGTGCCCTCCCTGACAGGGACATGAATGGCTACACCTTC. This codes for CSALPDRDMNGYTF.

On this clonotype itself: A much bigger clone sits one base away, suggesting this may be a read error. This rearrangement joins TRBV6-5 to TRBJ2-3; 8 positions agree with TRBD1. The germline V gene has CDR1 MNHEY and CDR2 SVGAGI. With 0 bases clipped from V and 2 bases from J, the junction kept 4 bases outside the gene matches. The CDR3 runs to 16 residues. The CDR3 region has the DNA TGTGCCAGCAGTTACTCGTGGGACAGGACCACAGATACGCAGTATTTT. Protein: CASSYSWDRTTDTQYF.

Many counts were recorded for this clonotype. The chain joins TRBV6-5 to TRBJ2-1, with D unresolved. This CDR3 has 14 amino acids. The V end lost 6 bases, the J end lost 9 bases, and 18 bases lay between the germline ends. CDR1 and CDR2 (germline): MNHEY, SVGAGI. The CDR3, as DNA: TGTGCCAGCAGCCCTCGGCCCAGCTTTGGTGAGCAGTTCTTC. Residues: CASSPRPSFGEQFF.

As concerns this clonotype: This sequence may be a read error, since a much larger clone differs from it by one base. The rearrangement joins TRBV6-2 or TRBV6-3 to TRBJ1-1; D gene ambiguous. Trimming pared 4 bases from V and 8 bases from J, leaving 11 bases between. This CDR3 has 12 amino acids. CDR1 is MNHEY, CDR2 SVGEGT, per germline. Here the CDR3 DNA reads TGTGCCAGCAGTTTAATGAGGGTCGAAGCTTTCTTT. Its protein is CASSLMRVEAFF.

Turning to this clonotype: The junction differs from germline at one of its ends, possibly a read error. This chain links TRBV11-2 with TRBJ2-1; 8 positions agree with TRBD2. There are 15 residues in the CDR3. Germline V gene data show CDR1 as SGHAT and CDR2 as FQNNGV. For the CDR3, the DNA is TGTGCAAGCAGCCCTTGGAGCGGGGGATACCATGAGCAGTTCTTC. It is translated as CASSPWSGGYHEQFF.

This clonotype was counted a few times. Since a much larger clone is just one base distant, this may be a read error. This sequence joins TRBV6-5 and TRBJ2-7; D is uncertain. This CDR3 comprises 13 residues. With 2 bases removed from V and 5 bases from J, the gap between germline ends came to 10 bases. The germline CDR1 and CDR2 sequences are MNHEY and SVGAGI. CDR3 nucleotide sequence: TGTGCCAGCAGTTACCTGAGGTGCCACGAGCAGTACTTC. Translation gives CASSYLRCHEQYF.

The CDR3 spells CAITEGQGREQYF. The CDR3 nucleotides are TGTGCCATTACCGAGGGACAGGGGCGAGAGCAGTACTTC. The V gene is TRBV10-3, the J gene TRBJ2-7; 10 nucleotides agree with TRBD1. The length of the CDR3 is 13 residues. The ends lost 9 bases at V and 7 bases at J; junction bases unmatched: 9. CDR1 is ENHRY and CDR2 is SYGVKD in the germline V gene.

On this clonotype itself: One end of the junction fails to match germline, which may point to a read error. CDR3 coding DNA: TGTGTCAGCAGCTTACTGACAGGACCTTCCTACAATGAGCAATTCTTC. Translating it yields CVSSLLTGPSYNEQFF. This chain connects TRBV11-2 to TRBJ2-1; D might be TRBD1 (6 bases). Germline CDR1 and CDR2: SGHAT and FQNNGV. The CDR3 consists of 16 residues. The full variable domain, rest sourced from reference TRBV11-2 and TRBJ2-1, is EAGVAQSPRYKIIEKRQSVAFWCNPISGHATLYWYQQILGQGPKLLIQFQNNGVVDDSQLPKDRFSAERLKGVDSTLKIQPAKLEDSAVYLCVSSLLTGPSYNEQFFGPGTRLTVL.

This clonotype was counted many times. This CDR3 is CSVANRGWDRQNEQFF. The CDR3 nucleotides are TGCAGCGTCGCTAATCGGGGGTGGGATAGGCAGAATGAGCAGTTCTTC. The chain couples TRBV29-1 to TRBJ2-1, with a possible D match to TRBD2 (6 bases). The CDR3 is 16 residues long. Trimming removed 6 bases from V and 7 bases from J, with 25 bases in between. CDR1 SQVTM and CDR2 ANQGSEA come from the germline V gene.

The CDR3: CASSPPSSETQYF. Written as DNA, the CDR3 is TGTGCCAGCAGCCCGCCCAGCTCGGAAACGCAGTATTTT. The chain recombines TRBV7-9 with TRBJ2-3; D unclear. The CDR3 extends over 13 amino acids. Per the germline V gene, CDR1 is SEHNR and CDR2 is FQNEAQ (reference sequence). Trimming shortened V by 5 bases and J by 9 bases, and 15 bases separated the two germline ends.

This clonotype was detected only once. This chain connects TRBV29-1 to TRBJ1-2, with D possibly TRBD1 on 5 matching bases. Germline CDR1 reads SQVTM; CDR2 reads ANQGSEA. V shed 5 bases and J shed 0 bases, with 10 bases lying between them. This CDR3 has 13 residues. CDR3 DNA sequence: TGCAGCGTTTCCCGACAGACTAACTATGGCTACACCTTC. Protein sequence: CSVSRQTNYGYTF. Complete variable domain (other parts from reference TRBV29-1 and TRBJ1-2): SAVISQKPSRDICQRGTSLTIQCQVDSQVTMMFWYRQQPGQSLTLIATANQGSEATYESGFVIDKFPISRPNLTFSTLTVSNMSPEDSSIYLCSVSRQTNYGYTFGSGTRLTVV.

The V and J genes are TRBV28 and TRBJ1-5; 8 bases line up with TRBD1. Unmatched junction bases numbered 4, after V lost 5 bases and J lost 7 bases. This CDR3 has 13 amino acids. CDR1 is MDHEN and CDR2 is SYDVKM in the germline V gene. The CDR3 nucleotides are TGTGCCAGCAGTGGACAGGGACGACAGCCCCAGCATTTT. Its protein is CASSGQGRQPQHF.

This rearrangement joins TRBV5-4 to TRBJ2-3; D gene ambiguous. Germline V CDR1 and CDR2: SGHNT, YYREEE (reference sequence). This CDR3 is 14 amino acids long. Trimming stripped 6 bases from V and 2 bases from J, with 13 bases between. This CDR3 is CASNLHSATDTQYF. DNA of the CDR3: TGTGCCAGCAACTTACACTCCGCCACAGATACGCAGTATTTT. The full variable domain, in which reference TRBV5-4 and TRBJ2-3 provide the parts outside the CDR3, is ETGVTQSPTHLIKTRGQQVTLRCSSQSGHNTVSWYQQALGQGPQFIFQYYREEENGRGNFPPRFSGLQFPNYSSELNVNALELDDSALYLCASNLHSATDTQYFGPGTRLTVL.

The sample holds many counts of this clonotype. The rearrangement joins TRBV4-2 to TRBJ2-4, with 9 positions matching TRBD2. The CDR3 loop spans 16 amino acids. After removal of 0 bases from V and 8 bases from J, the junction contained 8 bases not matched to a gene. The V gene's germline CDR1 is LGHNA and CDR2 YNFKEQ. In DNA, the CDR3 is TGTGCCAGCAGCCAAGAAACCGGGCGGGAGGGGCACATTCAGTACTTC. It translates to CASSQETGREGHIQYF.